Each of the 6 T cell receptor beta chains below was sequenced from the same sample in a study of cytotoxic CD8 clonotypes in ibrutinib-treated CLL. Assay: immunoSEQ multiplex PCR; the TCRdb copy retains only in-frame clones and omits some. The top ten hold 3.1% of the sample, which has some 63,000 clones, approximately 90% seen once. The starting material was PBMCs, obtained after 12 months of ibrutinib treatment. The receptors were gathered from a human donor with chronic lymphocytic leukemia.

The V call is TRBV4-3, the J call TRBJ2-4; unclear D gene. This CDR3 has 18 residues. The V gene's germline CDR1 is LGHNA and CDR2 YSLEER. Trimming took off 0 bases at V and 2 bases at J, with 17 bases between the two ends. The CDR3 protein is CASSQDPVSPSPKNIQYF. For the CDR3, the DNA is TGCGCCAGCAGCCAAGACCCCGTATCTCCCAGTCCCAAAAACATTCAGTACTTC.

The chain joins TRBV19 to TRBJ2-1; maybe TRBD1 (6 bases). This CDR3 is 15 amino acids long. CDR1 is LNHDA, CDR2 SQIVND, per germline (reference sequence). Trimming removed 6 bases at V and 2 bases at J, with 14 bases between. CDR3 in amino acids: CASSNQGSPYNEQFF. In nucleotides, the CDR3 is TGTGCCAGTAGCAACCAGGGGAGTCCCTACAATGAGCAGTTCTTC.

The chain joins TRBV7-6 to TRBJ2-5; TRBD1 aligns across 8 bases. V lost 2 bases and J lost 0; bases outside the gene matches: 8. Germline assignment: CDR1 SGHVS and CDR2 FNYEAQ. This CDR3 has 17 residues. The CDR3 DNA sequence: TGTGCCAGCAGCTTACCCCAGGGGGCCCGGTACCAAGAGACCCAGTACTTC. Its translation is CASSLPQGARYQETQYF.

The CDR3 region has the DNA TGTGCCAGCAACGGAAGGACTGAAGCTTTCTTT. Its protein is CASNGRTEAFF. The chain employs TRBV21-1 and TRBJ1-1. TRBV21-1 is labeled a pseudogene. The length of the CDR3 is 11 residues.

This chain joins TRBV10-1 and TRBJ2-1, with 8 bases matching TRBD1. Germline-derived CDR1 and CDR2 are WNHNN and SYGVQD (reference sequence). The CDR3 has 16 amino acids. J lost 0 bases, V lost 5 bases, and 6 bases had no gene match. The CDR3 spells CASSTDRGSSYNEQFF. The CDR3 DNA reads TGCGCCAGCAGTACCGACAGGGGCAGCTCCTACAATGAGCAGTTCTTC.

The chain couples TRBV19 to TRBJ1-2, with TRBD1 identical over 12 bases. The CDR3 spans 16 residues. J gave up 8 bases and V 4 bases, and 11 bases lay outside the gene matches. Looked up from germline, CDR1 is LNHDA and CDR2 is SQIVND (reference sequence). The CDR3 loop is CASSTLPGQGADGYTF. The CDR3 DNA reads as TGTGCCAGTAGTACCCTCCCGGGACAGGGGGCTGACGGCTACACCTTC.